Shown below are 20 T cell receptor beta chains from a single sample sequenced in a study of CD8 T cells in Susac syndrome. A quantity of 0.5 to 1 ug RNA underwent reverse transcription using random hexamers. TCRdb re-derived calls from the immunoSEQ multiplex PCR reads in MiXCR, one entry per CDR3 protein. The sample holds about 82,000 distinct CDR3 sequences, approximately 96% seen once. Sequencing used CD8+ T cells from PBMCs. Source of these receptors: a human donor with Susac syndrome.

This chain links TRBV4-3 with TRBJ1-1; 11 positions match TRBD1. Trimming took 1 base from V and 11 from J; bases not matched to a gene: 9. This CDR3 has 15 amino acids. Per the germline V gene, CDR1 is LGHNA and CDR2 is YSLEER. This CDR3 is CASSQGGRTGGSAFF. The CDR3 bases are TGCGCCAGCAGCCAAGGGGGGAGGACAGGGGGCTCGGCTTTCTTT.

The rearrangement joins TRBV4-1 to TRBJ2-3; D gene uncertain. Germline CDR1 and CDR2: MGHRA and YSYEKL. Trimming pared 1 base from V and 8 bases from J, leaving 10 bases between. The CDR3 runs to 13 residues. The CDR3 nucleotides are TGCGCCAGCAGCCAAGGTGATGGATCTACGCAGTATTTT. This sequence encodes CASSQGDGSTQYF.

This rearrangement joins TRBV4-3 to TRBJ2-7, with D unresolved. This CDR3 has 14 amino acids. Trimming shortened V by 0 bases and J by 5 bases, and 11 bases separated the two germline ends. The V gene's germline CDR1 is LGHNA and CDR2 YSLEER. CDR3 sequence: CASSQDLVGNEQYF. The CDR3 DNA reads as TGCGCCAGCAGCCAAGATCTCGTGGGGAACGAGCAGTACTTC.

This clonotype was recorded once. This sequence joins TRBV9 and TRBJ2-1, with a tentative D call TRBD1 (5 bases). The CDR3 covers 14 residues. Deletions cut 3 bases from V and 4 bases from J, with 11 bases between. Germline loops: CDR1 SGDLS, CDR2 YYNGEE. The CDR3 DNA reads as TGTGCCAGCAGCGAGACAGACAGTTACAATGAGCAGTTCTTC. It encodes CASSETDSYNEQFF.

The chain has TRBV29-1 and TRBJ1-2; D might be TRBD1 (5 bases). CDR1 SQVTM and CDR2 ANQGSEA come from the germline V gene. Deletions cut 0 bases from V and 3 bases from J, with 14 bases between. The CDR3 extends over 15 amino acids. CDR3: CSVEDFWDPDYGYTF. The CDR3 DNA follows: TGCAGCGTTGAAGACTTTTGGGACCCTGACTATGGCTACACCTTC.

The CDR3 here is CAWSIQGGQPQHF. The CDR3 bases are TGTGCCTGGAGTATACAGGGTGGCCAGCCCCAGCATTTT. The chain uses TRBV30 and TRBJ1-5, with D possibly matching TRBD1 (6 bases). The germline CDR1 and CDR2 sequences are GTSNPN and SVGIG (reference sequence). The CDR3 is made up of 13 amino acids. V was shortened by 2 bases and J by 7 bases, with 12 bases between the two germline ends. The whole variable domain, remainder taken from reference TRBV30 and TRBJ1-5, is SQTIHQWPATLVQPVGSPLSLECTVEGTSNPNLYWYRQAAGRGLQLLFYSVGIGQISSEVPQNLSASRPQDRQFILSSKKLLLSDSGFYLCAWSIQGGQPQHFGDGTRLSIL.

The genes are TRBV5-1 and TRBJ1-2; no firm D call. Germline assignment: CDR1 SGHRS and CDR2 YFSETQ. The CDR3 loop spans 13 amino acids. V was clipped by 3 bases and J by 3 bases, with 9 bases between them. In DNA form, the CDR3 reads TGCGCCAGCAGCTCCGACGGAGACTATGGCTACACCTTC. It translates to CASSSDGDYGYTF.

The genes are TRBV25-1 and TRBJ1-1; D is unresolved. Trimming removed 3 bases at V and 5 bases at J, with 10 bases between. The CDR3 spans 13 residues. Germline V CDR1 and CDR2: MGHDK, SYGVNS. The CDR3 nucleotides are TGTGCCAGCAGTGATTTGGGGTGGACTGAAGCTTTCTTT. It specifies CASSDLGWTEAFF.

This clonotype has only one observation. The chain links TRBV18 to TRBJ1-1, with 11 bases matching TRBD1. Germline CDR1 reads KGHSH; CDR2 reads LQKENI. V lost 1 base to trimming and J lost 6 bases; unmatched junction nucleotides: 4. The CDR3 is made up of 15 amino acids. The CDR3 DNA reads TGTGCCAGCTCACCACTGGGACAGGGGGTCCCTGAAGCTTTCTTT. It translates to CASSPLGQGVPEAFF. Full variable domain (missing parts from reference TRBV18 and TRBJ1-1): NAGVMQNPRHLVRRRGQEARLRCSPMKGHSHVYWYRQLPEEGLKFMVYLQKENIIDESGMPKERFSAEFPKEGPSILRIQQVVRGDSAAYFCASSPLGQGVPEAFFGQGTRLTVV.

This clonotype has only one observation. This chain joins TRBV15 and TRBJ2-3; 8 positions agree with TRBD1. Germline-derived CDR1 and CDR2 are LNHNV and YYDKDF (reference sequence). The CDR3 is 16 amino acids. J was trimmed by 2 bases and V by 5 bases; bases with no gene match: 9. The CDR3 protein is CATSSAPDRVTDTQYF. The CDR3 nucleotides read TGTGCCACCAGCTCTGCCCCGGACAGGGTCACAGATACGCAGTATTTT.

The rearrangement joins TRBV24-1 to TRBJ2-7, with D possibly matching TRBD2 (5 bases). This CDR3 has 15 residues. Germline-derived CDR1 and CDR2 are KGHDR and SFDVKD. Trimming removed 12 bases from V and 3 bases from J, with 23 bases in between. CDR3 in DNA: TGTGCCCCCATCCGCGGGCTGTTGGCACACTACGAGCAGTACTTC. Protein sequence: CAPIRGLLAHYEQYF.

This chain uses TRBV28 with TRBJ2-5; TRBD2 matches at 10 bases. Losses at the gene ends were 2 bases for V and 2 bases for J; bases not matched to a gene: 5. CDR3 size: 16 residues. Germline CDR1 is MDHEN and CDR2 is SYDVKM. The CDR3 loop reads CASSLGLAGDQETQYF. The CDR3 coding sequence is TGTGCCAGCAGTTTAGGGCTAGCGGGGGATCAAGAGACCCAGTACTTC. The variable domain in full, completed from reference TRBV28 and TRBJ2-5, reads DVKVTQSSRYLVKRTGEKVFLECVQDMDHENMFWYRQDPGLGLRLIYFSYDVKMKEKGDIPEGYSVSREKKERFSLILESASTNQTSMYLCASSLGLAGDQETQYFGPGTRLLVL.

The chain combines TRBV9 with TRBJ2-5, with 8 nucleotides matching TRBD1. V trimming: 4 bases; J trimming: 2 bases; junction bases outside the gene matches: 7. The CDR3 sequence is 15 residues long. Germline V gene data show CDR1 as SGDLS and CDR2 as YYNGEE. CDR3 protein: CASSPRQGPQETQYF. The CDR3 DNA is TGTGCCAGCAGCCCCAGACAGGGGCCTCAAGAGACCCAGTACTTC.

The genes are TRBV10-3 and TRBJ2-2; D gene unclear. Germline V lookup: CDR1 ENHRY, CDR2 SYGVKD. There are 13 residues in the CDR3. The germline V and J ends were trimmed by 3 bases and 8 bases, with 10 bases remaining between them. The CDR3 loop reads CAISDLPTGELFF. Here the CDR3 DNA reads TGTGCCATCAGTGATCTACCAACAGGGGAGCTGTTTTTT.

This clonotype was detected only once. The rearrangement links TRBV4-3 to TRBJ2-7; the D gene is possibly TRBD2 (5 bases). Germline V gene data show CDR1 as LGHNA and CDR2 as YSLEER. The CDR3 spans 15 residues. V was pared by 2 bases and J by 0 bases, with 11 bases between. The CDR3 sequence: CASSQTRASSYEQYF. The CDR3 nucleotides read TGCGCCAGCAGCCAAACGAGGGCTAGCTCCTACGAGCAGTACTTC.

The DNA for the CDR3 is TGTGCCTGGAGTGTCGACGGGGGCACTGAAGCTTTCTTT. Amino acid sequence: CAWSVDGGTEAFF. This sequence joins TRBV30 and TRBJ1-1, with D possibly matching TRBD1 (5 bases). CDR3 length: 13 residues. Germline CDR1 and CDR2: GTSNPN and SVGIG (reference sequence). Trimming stripped 0 bases from V and 4 bases from J, with 9 bases between.

The chain is built from TRBV12-5 and TRBJ2-1; 8 bases fit TRBD2. V lost 5 bases to trimming and J lost 6 bases; unmatched junction nucleotides: 9. The CDR3 spans 15 residues. Per the germline V gene, CDR1 is LGHNT and CDR2 is FRNRAP. In DNA, the CDR3 is TGTGCTAGTGGTCTGGGACTAGGGTCGGTCAATGAGCAGTTCTTC. Protein: CASGLGLGSVNEQFF.

The chain uses TRBV12-3 or TRBV12-4 and TRBJ2-5; maybe TRBD2 (5 bases). The CDR3 is made up of 12 amino acids. V was pared by 5 bases and J by 10 bases, with 14 bases between. The chain's CDR3 is CASSTQLGGQYF. DNA of the CDR3: TGTGCCAGCAGTACACAACTAGGAGGCCAGTACTTC.

The V and J genes are TRBV27 and TRBJ1-5; D call uncertain. Germline assignment: CDR1 MNHEY and CDR2 SMNVEV (reference sequence). The length of the CDR3 is 13 residues. V was trimmed by 2 bases and J by 7 bases, leaving 9 bases between them. The CDR3 DNA sequence: TGTGCCAGCAGTTTAAGGCAAAACCAGCCCCAGCATTTT. Translating it yields CASSLRQNQPQHF.

The V gene is TRBV30, the J gene TRBJ2-7; 11 nucleotides agree with TRBD1. The V gene's germline CDR1 is GTSNPN and CDR2 SVGIG (reference sequence). CDR3 length equals 12 residues. The V and J ends lost 5 bases and 7 bases, in that order; junction bases with no gene match: 4. CDR3 in DNA: TGTGCCTGGGGGGACAGGGGGTGGGAGCAGTACTTC. Translating gives CAWGDRGWEQYF.